This T cell receptor (beta chain) appears in the sequencing data of a study of post-analysis software for immune sequencing data. Study details: Progressive-relapsing, secondary progressive and relapsing-remitting multiple sclerosis were among the disease courses included.

With respect to this clonotype: Its target is unknown.

Unique molecular identifiers had been added to the TCR beta cDNA libraries. TCRdb recomputed calls from the PCR reads with MiXCR, one row per CDR3 protein. Of around 260,000 distinct CDR3 sequences detected, roughly a third appear once; the ten largest clones hold 4% to 6%. Per germline, CDR1 ENHRY and CDR2 SYGVKD. The CDR3 has 14 amino acids. Trimming at V came to 9 bases and at J to 7 bases, leaving 13 bases not matched to a gene. Broader study findings: F measure clustering grouped samples strongly by preparation batch. TRBV segments more frequent in patients than in controls numbered roughly 5 and included TRBV5-6, TRBV5-1 and TRBV20-1.

The chain uses TRBV10-3 and TRBJ2-3, with 7 bases identical to TRBD2. This clonotype was obtained from a girl aged 10-17 years with multiple sclerosis. Sequences were obtained from blood. The CDR3 nucleotides read TGTGCCATTAGGGGACTACTTGGCGCGTATACGCAGTATTTT. This sequence encodes CAIRGLLGAYTQYF.